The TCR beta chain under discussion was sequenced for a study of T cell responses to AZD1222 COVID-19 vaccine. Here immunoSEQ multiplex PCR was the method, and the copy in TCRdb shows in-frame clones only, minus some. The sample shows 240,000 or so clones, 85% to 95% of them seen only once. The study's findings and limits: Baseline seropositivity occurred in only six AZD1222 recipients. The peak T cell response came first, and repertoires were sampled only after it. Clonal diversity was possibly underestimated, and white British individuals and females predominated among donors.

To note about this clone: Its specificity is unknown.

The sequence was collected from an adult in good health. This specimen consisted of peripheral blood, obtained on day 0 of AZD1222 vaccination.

In DNA form, the CDR3 reads TGTGCCAGCACAGGGGTTAGCACCGGGGAGCTGTTTTTT. Translating it yields CASTGVSTGELFF. The chain has TRBV27 and TRBJ2-2, with D possibly TRBD1 on 6 matching bases. From germline, CDR1 is MNHEY and CDR2 SMNVEV (reference sequence). The V end lost 7 bases, the J end lost 4 bases, and 10 bases lay between the germline ends. The CDR3 covers 13 residues.